Included here is one TCR beta chain sequence, with context. What it binds is unknown. Blood was collected once per donor into heparin, averaging about 100 mL. The purity of all sorted populations exceeded 98%. The investigators reverse transcribed all of the isolated RNA, so they sequenced expressed TCRB transcripts. Here immunoSEQ multiplex PCR was the method, and the copy in TCRdb shows in-frame clones only, minus some. The table has a few hundred thousand clones, approximately 12% seen once. The sample is drawn from a study of beta chain features in type 1 diabetes. Study-wide findings and caveats: Type 1 diabetes patients showed a moderate but significant shortening of TCRB CDR3s in all four CD4+ subsets. Cells carrying high TCR expression could end up over-represented when cDNA is sequenced.

The CDR3 extends over 13 amino acids. Germline V gene lookup returns CDR1 SGHRS and CDR2 YFSETQ. Trimming cost V 4 bases and J 8 bases, with 13 bases left between them. This TCR was sampled from a woman between 18 and 30 years old with type 1 diabetes. The sequenced material came from naive CD4+ T cells from blood. The chain joins TRBV5-1 to TRBJ2-1; weak D call: TRBD2 (5 bases). CDR3 in DNA: TGCGCCAGCAGCCCGGCAGGCGGGCATGAGCAGTTCTTC. This sequence encodes CASSPAGGHEQFF.